This is a list of T cell receptor beta chains from one sample in a study of early T cells in non-severe SARS-CoV-2 infection. MiXCR, run by TCRdb on the 5' RACE reads, gives a single entry per CDR3 protein. The data show 55,000 to 85,000 distinct CDR3 sequences, roughly 12% seen once. Sequencing was done on a sample of whole blood. The receptors derive from an adult who was a healthcare worker with PCR-confirmed SARS-CoV-2 infection or an uninfected control (not recorded which). Both conserved end residues are part of each CDR3. The D gene is left open where the match is weak. The listing skips clone size in some rows; elsewhere it reads once, few, many or a size class.

>TRBJ1-5|TRBV15|.|.
TGTGCCACCAGCAGAGACAGGGGTGGTCAGCCCCAGCATTTT
CATSRDRGGQPQHF
>TRBJ2-4|TRBV6-5|many|TRBD2
TGTGCCAGCAGTTCGCCTTCCCCCCAGCGGGACCACAAAAACATTCAGTACTTC
CASSSPSPQRDHKNIQYF
>TRBJ1-1|TRBV6-5|.|.
TGTGCCAGCAGCTATACGGGGGCAGGATTGAACACTGAAGCTTTCTTT
CASSYTGAGLNTEAFF
>TRBJ1-5|TRBV29-1|few|.
TGCAGCGTTGGATTCGAGGAGAATCAGCCCCAGCATTTT
CSVGFEENQPQHF
>TRBJ1-2|TRBV2|few|.
TGTGCCAGCAGTAGATACAGGGATGGCTATGGCTACACCTTC
CASSRYRDGYGYTF
>TRBJ1-2|TRBV2|few|TRBD1
TGTGCCAGCATCAAAGAAGGACAGGGGTCAAGTGGCTACACCTTC
CASIKEGQGSSGYTF
>TRBJ2-7|TRBV4-1|many|TRBD2
TGCGCCAGCAGCCACTCTAGCGGGAGTACCGAGCAGTACTTC
CASSHSSGSTEQYF
>TRBJ2-1|TRBV18|many|TRBD2
TGTGCCAGCTCGTCAACCGGGACTAGCTTTCCAAATGAGCAGTTCTTC
CASSSTGTSFPNEQFF
>TRBJ1-4|TRBV7-9|many|.
TGTGCCAGCAGCTTTCGTGCCAGGGGCACTAATGAAAAACTGTTTTTT
CASSFRARGTNEKLFF
>TRBJ1-3|TRBV7-9|few|.
TGTGCCAGCAGCTACGGACCAGAAAACACCATATATTTT
CASSYGPENTIYF
>TRBJ2-1|TRBV5-1|few|.
TGCGCCAGCAGCTCGACCGCAGGGACATCCTCCTACAATGAGCAGTTCTTC
CASSSTAGTSSYNEQFF